A selection of T cell receptor beta chains follows, all from one sample in a study of Graves' ophthalmopathy and Graves' hyperthyroidism. From the multiplex PCR reads, TCRdb called clonotypes with MiXCR, one entry per CDR3 protein. This table has over a million distinct CDR3 sequences, about two fifths appearing once. The sample consisted of peripheral blood or thyroid tissue (not recorded which). The receptors here all came from an adult man with Graves' hyperthyroidism. The CDR3 runs from the conserved cysteine through the conserved F or W. The D gene is left open where the match is weak. Part of the rows lack a size; the others show once, few, many or a class for expanded clones.

>few|.|TRBV2|TRBJ2-5
CASRSRVAETQYF
TGTGCCAGCAGGAGCAGGGTAGCAGAGACCCAGTACTTC
>.|TRBD1|TRBV29-1|TRBJ1-4
CSVEDGAGGTNEKLFF
TGCAGCGTTGAAGATGGAGCAGGGGGCACTAATGAAAAACTGTTTTTT
>many|.|TRBV5-8|TRBJ1-1
CASSFRSVNTEAFF
TGTGCCAGCAGCTTTAGGTCGGTGAACACTGAAGCTTTCTTT
>few|.|TRBV6-2/TRBV6-3|TRBJ2-2
CASSYSMGFMAGELFF
TGTGCCAGCAGTTACTCGATGGGGTTTATGGCCGGGGAGCTGTTTTTT
>many|TRBD1|TRBV6-5|TRBJ1-6
CASRQKVTGYNSPLHF
TGTGCCAGCAGACAGAAAGTGACAGGGTACAATTCACCCCTCCACTTT
>.|TRBD1|TRBV20-1|TRBJ2-5
CSARDGRGPETQYF
TGCAGTGCTAGAGATGGAAGGGGGCCAGAGACCCAGTACTTC
>many|TRBD2|TRBV24-1|TRBJ2-5
CATSENGLAGGRGQETQYF
TGTGCCACCAGTGAGAACGGACTAGCGGGAGGGCGCGGGCAAGAGACCCAGTACTTC
>.|.|TRBV7-9|TRBJ1-1
CASSFDLEAFF
TGTGCCAGCAGCTTTGACCTTGAAGCTTTCTTT
>few|.|TRBV6-5|TRBJ1-5
CASSYVGQNQPQHF
TGTGCCAGCAGTTACGTCGGTCAGAATCAGCCCCAGCATTTT
>.|.|TRBV4-1|TRBJ1-4
CASSQGAWGAGYEKLFF
TGCGCCAGCAGCCAAGGGGCGTGGGGGGCGGGCTATGAAAAACTGTTTTTT
>many|TRBD1|TRBV5-1|TRBJ2-6
CASSLRVGDSHYGANVLTF
TGCGCCAGCAGCTTGCGAGTTGGGGACAGTCATTATGGGGCCAACGTCCTGACTTTC
>.|TRBD1|TRBV7-2|TRBJ2-2
CASSVGTGVILRELFF
TGTGCCAGCAGCGTCGGGACAGGGGTGATTCTACGGGAGCTGTTTTTT
>few|.|TRBV6-2/TRBV6-3|TRBJ2-7
CASSWLQGYEQYF
TGTGCCAGCAGCTGGCTACAGGGCTACGAGCAGTACTTC
>many|TRBD1|TRBV7-2|TRBJ1-6
CASSRGGTVNSPLHF
TGTGCCAGCAGCCGTGGCGGGACAGTCAATTCACCCCTCCACTTT
>few|.|TRBV19|TRBJ1-2
CASSRARSRESGYTF
TGTGCCAGTAGTAGGGCCAGATCCCGAGAGAGTGGCTACACCTTC
>many|TRBD2|TRBV14|TRBJ2-5
CASSQEAGGETQYF
TGTGCCAGCAGCCAAGAGGCGGGGGGAGAGACCCAGTACTTC
>many|.|TRBV29-1|TRBJ2-6
CSVFGKGAGANVLTF
TGCAGCGTCTTTGGCAAGGGTGCTGGGGCCAACGTCCTGACTTTC
>.|.|TRBV20-1|TRBJ1-5
CSALPEKFGNQPQHF
TGCAGTGCTCTCCCCGAGAAATTCGGCAATCAGCCCCAGCATTTT
>.|TRBD2|TRBV2|TRBJ2-7
CASSNPALALYYEQYF
TGTGCCAGCAGCAACCCTGCACTAGCGCTTTACTACGAGCAGTACTTC
>.|TRBD1|TRBV7-3|TRBJ1-1
CASRRQGNEAFF
TGTGCCAGCCGAAGACAGGGGAATGAAGCTTTCTTT
>many|.|TRBV20-1|TRBJ2-7
CSARDRRGYEQYF
TGCAGTGCTAGAGATAGGCGCGGCTACGAGCAGTACTTC
>.|TRBD1|TRBV5-1|TRBJ1-2
CASSLETGDSYGYTF
TGCGCCAGCAGCTTGGAGACAGGGGATTCCTATGGCTACACCTTC
>.|TRBD1|TRBV4-1|TRBJ1-3
CASSHPGQTPRNTIYF
TGCGCCAGCAGCCACCCGGGACAGACCCCTAGAAACACCATATATTTT
>.|.|TRBV5-4|TRBJ1-2
CASSFEGTSNYGYTF
TGTGCCAGCAGCTTTGAAGGGACGTCAAACTATGGCTACACCTTC
>.|.|TRBV12-3/TRBV12-4|TRBJ1-6
CASSPDGVYNSPLHF
TGTGCCAGCAGTCCTGACGGGGTGTATAATTCACCCCTCCACTTT
>many|.|TRBV12-3/TRBV12-4|TRBJ1-3
CASSPFVGFQGPWYF
TGTGCCAGCAGTCCCTTTGTTGGTTTCCAGGGACCGTGGTATTTT
>many|TRBD1|TRBV7-2|TRBJ2-7
CASSRGTGGRYEQYF
TGTGCCAGCAGCCGAGGGACAGGGGGTAGATACGAGCAGTACTTC
>.|TRBD1|TRBV7-2|TRBJ2-5
CASSGATGTGLQETQYF
TGTGCCAGCAGCGGAGCAACCGGGACAGGGCTACAAGAGACCCAGTACTTC
>.|.|TRBV27|TRBJ1-4
CASTSSRAGEKLFF
TGTGCCAGCACCTCTTCCAGGGCAGGTGAAAAACTGTTTTTT
>.|TRBD2|TRBV6-2/TRBV6-3|TRBJ2-2
CASNYQAGGPSPGELFF
TGTGCCAGCAACTACCAAGCGGGAGGGCCCTCGCCCGGGGAGCTGTTTTTT
>many|TRBD2|TRBV20-1|TRBJ2-5
CSARGDYSLETQYF
TGCAGTGCTAGGGGGGACTACTCCTTAGAGACCCAGTACTTC
>few|.|TRBV7-9|TRBJ2-5
CASSSRPLQEAQYF
TGTGCCAGCAGTTCCAGACCTCTCCAAGAGGCCCAGTACTTC
>many|TRBD2|TRBV20-1|TRBJ2-7
CSAKAGGPHEQYF
TGCAGTGCTAAGGCGGGAGGACCCCACGAGCAGTACTTC
>.|TRBD1|TRBV7-9|TRBJ1-3
CASSLSGQTGLGNTIYF
TGTGCCAGCAGCTTGTCGGGACAGACAGGGCTTGGAAACACCATATATTTT
>once|.|TRBV10-2|TRBJ1-1
CASSPGGSLNTEAFF
TGTGCCAGCAGCCCCGGAGGATCACTGAACACTGAAGCTTTCTTT
>many|TRBD1|TRBV2|TRBJ1-1
CASTNRGVNTEAFF
TGTGCCAGCACCAACAGGGGAGTGAACACTGAAGCTTTCTTT